This passage covers 18 T cell receptor beta chains from one sample sequenced in a study of OX40 agonist ivuxolimab in advanced cancers. Libraries were prepared by immunoSEQ multiplex PCR; TCRdb keeps only in-frame clonotypes and omits some of them. The sample records 14,000 or so clones, approximately 77% being singletons. The sequencing used CD4+ or CD8+ T cells sorted from blood, collected in a trial of the OX40 agonist ivuxolimab. These receptors all stem from an adult with an advanced solid tumor such as melanoma, head and neck, liver or kidney cancer.

This chain connects TRBV19 to TRBJ1-5; D gene unclear. Germline V gives CDR1 LNHDA, CDR2 SQIVND (reference sequence). CDR3 size: 19 residues. Between the trimmed V and J ends, which lost 1 base and 2 bases, there was a span of 21 bases. The DNA for the CDR3 is TGTGCCAGTAGTATAGTTGGGAAACCGGAGGGTCCGGGCAATCAGCCCCAGCATTTT. This sequence encodes CASSIVGKPEGPGNQPQHF.

The rearrangement links TRBV29-1 to TRBJ2-5; 11 positions match TRBD1. The closer fit of TRBJ2-7 to the DNA end suggests the J call may be wrong. Germline CDR1 and CDR2: SQVTM and ANQGSEA. The CDR3 is 14 amino acids. The DNA of the CDR3 is TGCAGCGTTGAACTGTGGGACAGGGGGAACGAGCAGTACTTC. Protein product: CSVELWDRGNEQYF.

This chain connects TRBV7-6 to TRBJ2-5, with TRBD1 matching 10 bases. The J call is uncertain, as TRBJ2-7 better fits the DNA end. This CDR3 spans 13 amino acids. Germline CDR1 is SGHVS and CDR2 is FNYEAQ. The CDR3 region is CASSSGTGDEQYF. The CDR3 region has the DNA TGTGCCAGCAGCTCCGGGACAGGGGACGAGCAGTACTTC.

The chain is built from TRBV4-1 and TRBJ2-3; D gene unclear. CDR3 length equals 13 residues. The germline V gene has CDR1 MGHRA and CDR2 YSYEKL. V was trimmed by 4 bases and J by 6 bases, leaving 11 bases between them. The CDR3 DNA sequence: TGCGCCAGCAGCCCCCAATTGACGGATACGCAGTATTTT. The encoded protein is CASSPQLTDTQYF.

The chain uses TRBV5-4 and TRBJ2-3, with D possibly called TRBD1 or TRBD2 (5 bases each). This CDR3 has 14 residues. Germline V lookup: CDR1 SGHNT, CDR2 YYREEE (reference sequence). The V and J ends lost 5 bases and 4 bases respectively, with 14 bases between them. CDR3 sequence (DNA): TGTGCCAGCAGGTGGGGGATCCGGCCAGATACGCAGTATTTT. Its protein is CASRWGIRPDTQYF.

This chain connects TRBV6-5 to TRBJ2-7; TRBD2 is a possible D gene (5 bases). CDR3 size: 12 residues. Germline CDR1 MNHEY, CDR2 SVGAGI. The germline V and J ends were trimmed by 2 bases and 3 bases, with 5 bases remaining between them. CDR3 bases: TGTGCCAGCAGTTACGAGGGCTACGAGCAGTACTTC. Translated: CASSYEGYEQYF.

This clone was picked up one time. V is TRBV27 and J is TRBJ1-6, with TRBD1 matching over 8 bases. The CDR3 runs 15 residues. The J segment lost 9 bases and the V segment lost 0 bases, leaving 4 bases of the junction unmatched. Germline lookup yields CDR1 MNHEY and CDR2 SMNVEV (reference sequence). The CDR3 reads CASSLSQGVGSPLHF. Here the CDR3 DNA reads TGTGCCAGCAGTTTATCACAGGGGGTCGGTTCACCCCTCCACTTT.

This clone was recorded a few times. The chain carries TRBV5-6 and TRBJ1-1, with 11 bases identical to TRBD1. With 7 bases clipped from V and 4 bases from J, the junction kept 6 bases outside the gene matches. There are 14 residues in the CDR3. Germline V lookup: CDR1 SGHDT, CDR2 YYEEEE. For the CDR3, the DNA is TGTGCCAGCTGGACAGGGGGCGATAGCACTGAAGCTTTCTTT. This translates into CASWTGGDSTEAFF. Full variable domain (outside the CDR3, taken from reference TRBV5-6 and TRBJ1-1): DAGVTQSPTHLIKTRGQQVTLRCSPKSGHDTVSWYQQALGQGPQFIFQYYEEEERQRGNFPDRFSGHQFPNYSSELNVNALLLGDSALYLCASWTGGDSTEAFFGQGTRLTVV.

On this clone: One end of the junction is discordant with germline, which a read error may explain. The chain couples TRBV10-1 to TRBJ2-1; 12 positions match TRBD2. Germline CDR1 WNHNN, CDR2 SYGVQD (reference sequence). The CDR3 loop spans 19 amino acids. CDR3 residues: CASSEIRSTSGGPYNEQFF. The CDR3 DNA reads as TGCGCCAGCAGTGAAATACGGTCAACTAGCGGGGGGCCCTATAATGAGCAGTTCTTC.

The chain uses TRBV18 and TRBJ2-5; the match to TRBD2 covers 7 bases. This CDR3 region has 14 residues. Germline V gives CDR1 KGHSH, CDR2 LQKENI. With V trimmed by 7 bases and J by 0 bases, 5 bases remained unmatched. As DNA, the CDR3 is TGTGCCAGCTGGGGGGGGACGTACCAAGAGACCCAGTACTTC. Translation: CASWGGTYQETQYF.

This clone was seen a few times. This rearrangement joins TRBV28 to TRBJ2-2, with a weak D call TRBD2 (5 bases). From germline, CDR1 is MDHEN and CDR2 SYDVKM. The V gene lost 7 bases and the J gene lost 0 bases, with 15 bases spanning the gap. The CDR3 is made up of 16 amino acids. The CDR3 sequence: CASTKRSEANTGELFF. The DNA for the CDR3 is TGTGCCAGCACCAAACGGTCGGAGGCGAACACCGGGGAGCTGTTTTTT.

The chain couples TRBV7-8 to TRBJ2-6; no clear D gene. This CDR3 spans 16 amino acids. The germline V and J ends were trimmed by 1 base and 3 bases, with 10 bases remaining between them. CDR1 and CDR2 from the germline V gene are SGHVS and FQNEAQ. DNA for the CDR3: TGTGCCAGCAGCTTAGATCTCCCCCTTGGGGCCAACGTCCTGACTTTC. Its protein product is CASSLDLPLGANVLTF.

CDR3 loop: CASSQAWTGEFPGANVLTF. In DNA form, the CDR3 reads TGCGCCAGCAGCCAAGCATGGACAGGGGAATTCCCTGGGGCCAACGTCCTGACTTTC. This chain links TRBV4-3 with TRBJ2-6; 9 positions match TRBD1. Germline V gives CDR1 LGHNA, CDR2 YSLEER. This CDR3 has 19 amino acids. Trimming at V came to 1 base and at J to 2 bases, leaving 9 bases not matched to a gene.

This chain connects TRBV28 to TRBJ2-5, with 10 bases lining up with TRBD1. This CDR3 has 15 amino acids. Germline V gene lookup returns CDR1 MDHEN and CDR2 SYDVKM. V shed 6 bases, J shed 3 bases, and the junction held 7 bases outside the gene matches. The CDR3 loop is CASRHPTGGEETQYF. The CDR3 DNA is TGTGCCAGCAGACACCCGACAGGGGGCGAAGAGACCCAGTACTTC. The full variable domain, in which reference TRBV28 and TRBJ2-5 provide the parts outside the CDR3, is DVKVTQSSRYLVKRTGEKVFLECVQDMDHENMFWYRQDPGLGLRLIYFSYDVKMKEKGDIPEGYSVSREKKERFSLILESASTNQTSMYLCASRHPTGGEETQYFGPGTRLLVL.

This chain uses TRBV5-8 with TRBJ1-4; D may be TRBD1 (5 bases). Trimming left V 2 bases short and J 2 bases short, with 10 bases between. The length of the CDR3 is 15 residues. The V gene's germline CDR1 is SGHTS and CDR2 YDEGEE. The CDR3 protein is CASSFAGGTNEKLFF. The CDR3 DNA is TGTGCCAGCAGCTTTGCGGGGGGGACTAATGAAAAACTGTTTTTT. The full variable domain, in which reference TRBV5-8 and TRBJ1-4 provide the parts outside the CDR3, is EAGVTQSPTHLIKTRGQQATLRCSPISGHTSVYWYQQALGLGLQFLLWYDEGEERNRGNFPPRFSGRQFPNYSSELNVNALELEDSALYLCASSFAGGTNEKLFFGSGTQLSVL.

This sequence joins TRBV19 and TRBJ2-7; TRBD2 agrees at 8 bases. The junction had 5 bases not matched to a gene; V was cut back by 7 bases and J by 0 bases. Germline CDR1 reads LNHDA; CDR2 reads SQIVND (reference sequence). The length of the CDR3 is 14 residues. CDR3 nucleotides: TGTGCCAGTACAGCGGGAGCGAGCTCCTACGAGCAGTACTTC. Residues: CASTAGASSYEQYF.

This chain uses TRBV6-5 with TRBJ2-2; 7 nucleotides line up with TRBD1. The CDR3 is 13 amino acids. J was trimmed by 6 bases and V by 5 bases; bases with no gene match: 3. Looked up from germline, CDR1 is MNHEY and CDR2 is SVGAGI. For the CDR3, the DNA is TGTGCCAGCAGTACAGGGGTCTCCGGGGAGCTGTTTTTT. Its protein product is CASSTGVSGELFF.

In this sample, this clone turned up a few times. The rearrangement links TRBV5-8 to TRBJ1-1, with D unclear. The germline gives CDR1 SGHTS, CDR2 YDEGEE. The CDR3 is 13 amino acids. V was pared by 2 bases and J by 6 bases, with 11 bases between. The CDR3 DNA reads TGTGCCAGCAGCTTCATAGGGAGATCTGAAGCTTTCTTT. Translating gives CASSFIGRSEAFF. The full variable domain, completed using reference TRBV5-8 and TRBJ1-1, is EAGVTQSPTHLIKTRGQQATLRCSPISGHTSVYWYQQALGLGLQFLLWYDEGEERNRGNFPPRFSGRQFPNYSSELNVNALELEDSALYLCASSFIGRSEAFFGQGTRLTVV.